This T cell receptor beta chain is from a study of T cells in Graves' hyperthyroidism and ophthalmopathy. Study-level points and caveats: A model of 13 V-J pairs discriminated ophthalmopathy from stable hyperthyroidism. Blood also contained most expanded thyroid clonotypes above 0.001.

Orbital computed tomography, thyroid ultrasound, serum thyroxine and TRAb, and clinical symptoms together informed the diagnoses. As regards this clonotype: Its antigen is unidentified.

Germline V CDR1 and CDR2: LGHNA, YNFKEQ. This CDR3 comprises 17 residues. The V and J ends lost 4 bases and 7 bases, in that order; junction bases with no gene match: 9. It was RNA transcripts that yielded the amplified TCR beta CDR3 regions. First-round RT-PCR with HTBI primers amplified the TCR CDR3 region. Via MiXCR, TCRdb re-called the multiplex PCR reads, giving one row per CDR3 protein. The sample yields approximately 510,000 distinct CDR3 sequences, around 50% seen once. The V gene is TRBV4-2, the J gene TRBJ2-2; the match to TRBD2 covers 13 bases. The sample comprised peripheral blood or thyroid tissue (not recorded which). The TCR was taken from an adult woman with Graves' disease, either hyperthyroidism or ophthalmopathy (not recorded which). The CDR3 region has the DNA TGTGCCAGCAGCCCGAAACTTGGACTAGCGGGAGACGGGGAGCTGTTTTTT. It codes for CASSPKLGLAGDGELFF.